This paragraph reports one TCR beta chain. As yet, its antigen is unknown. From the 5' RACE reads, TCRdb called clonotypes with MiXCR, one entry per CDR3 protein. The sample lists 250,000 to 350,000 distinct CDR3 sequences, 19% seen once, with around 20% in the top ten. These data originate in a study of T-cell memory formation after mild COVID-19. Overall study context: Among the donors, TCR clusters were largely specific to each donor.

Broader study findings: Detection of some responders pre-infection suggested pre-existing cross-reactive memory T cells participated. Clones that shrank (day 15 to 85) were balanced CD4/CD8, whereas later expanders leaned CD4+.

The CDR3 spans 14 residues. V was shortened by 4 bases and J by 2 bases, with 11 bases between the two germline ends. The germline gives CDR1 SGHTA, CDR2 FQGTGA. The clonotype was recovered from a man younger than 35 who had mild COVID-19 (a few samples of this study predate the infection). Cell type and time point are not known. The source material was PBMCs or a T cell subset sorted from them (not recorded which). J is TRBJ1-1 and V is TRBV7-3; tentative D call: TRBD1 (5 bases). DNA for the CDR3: TGTGCCAGCAGCTCCACAGGTACTAACACTGAAGCTTTCTTT. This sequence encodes CASSSTGTNTEAFF.